Shown below are 27 T cell receptor beta chains from a single sample sequenced in a study of blood T cell repertoires in COVID-19. Here immunoSEQ multiplex PCR was the method, and the copy in TCRdb shows in-frame clones only, minus some. The table lists about 110,000 clones, approximately 79% of them singletons. Sequencing was performed on peripheral blood. The receptors here all came from an elderly woman with active or convalescent COVID-19.

The chain recombines TRBV5-1 with TRBJ2-5; 8 positions match TRBD2. This CDR3 has 16 residues. After removal of 0 bases from V and 2 bases from J, the junction contained 6 bases not matched to a gene. Germline V gene data show CDR1 as SGHRS and CDR2 as YFSETQ. CDR3 loop: CASSLGAGGPQETQYF. The DNA for the CDR3 is TGCGCCAGCAGCTTGGGGGCGGGGGGTCCGCAAGAGACCCAGTACTTC.

This chain uses TRBV2 with TRBJ1-6, with D perhaps TRBD1 (6 bases). V was trimmed by 6 bases and J by 6 bases, leaving 9 bases between them. Germline CDR1 SNHLY, CDR2 FYNNEI. CDR3 length: 13 amino acids. CDR3 sequence reads: CASRDRFNSPLHF. The DNA for the CDR3 is TGTGCCAGCAGGGACAGATTTAATTCACCCCTCCACTTT.

The chain combines TRBV6-5 with TRBJ2-7; possible D gene TRBD2, 5 bases. Germline V gives CDR1 MNHEY, CDR2 SVGAGI. The CDR3 runs to 14 residues. Trimming left V 6 bases short and J 3 bases short, with 15 bases between. The CDR3: CASRLSGEYYEQYF. The CDR3 region has the DNA TGTGCCAGCAGACTAAGCGGCGAATACTACGAGCAGTACTTC.

The V gene is TRBV5-1, the J gene TRBJ2-7, with TRBD2 matching over 14 bases. V dropped 1 base and J dropped 7; count of bases not matched to a gene: 10. This CDR3 spans 17 amino acids. Germline V gene data show CDR1 as SGHRS and CDR2 as YFSETQ. The chain's CDR3 is CASSLSSGTSGSGEQYF. The DNA of the CDR3 is TGCGCCAGCAGCTTGTCTTCCGGGACTAGCGGGAGCGGGGAGCAGTACTTC.

The CDR3 DNA sequence: TGCGCCAGCAGCGGGGAGGCGGGACAGGGGAATGAAAAACTGTTTTTT. This translates into CASSGEAGQGNEKLFF. The chain recombines TRBV5-1 with TRBJ1-4, with TRBD1 identical over 10 bases. This CDR3 is 16 amino acids long. The V segment lost 4 bases and the J segment 5 bases; nucleotides outside the gene matches: 8. Germline CDR1 reads SGHRS; CDR2 reads YFSETQ.

The DNA of the CDR3 is TGCAGTGCTACTGAGGGGGGGTATGGCCCCTACGAGCAGTACTTC. Protein: CSATEGGYGPYEQYF. The chain employs TRBV20-1 and TRBJ2-7, with D possibly being TRBD2 (7 bases). This CDR3 spans 15 amino acids. V was cut by 4 bases and J by 2 bases, with 18 bases left in between. Per germline, CDR1 DFQATT and CDR2 SNEGSKA (reference sequence).

The chain recombines TRBV28 with TRBJ1-2; 8 nucleotides line up with TRBD1. The CDR3 has 13 amino acids. Trimming took 6 bases from V and 4 from J; bases not matched to a gene: 4. Germline CDR1 is MDHEN and CDR2 is SYDVKM. The CDR3 spells CASRRDRTYGYTF. CDR3 DNA: TGTGCCAGCAGAAGGGACAGGACCTATGGCTACACCTTC.

The chain recombines TRBV4-1 with TRBJ1-1; a weak D match, TRBD1 (6 bases). CDR1 is MGHRA, CDR2 YSYEKL, per germline. Between the trimmed V and J ends, which lost 8 bases and 2 bases, there was a span of 18 bases. CDR3 length: 15 residues. CDR3 in amino acids: CASGPVGGRNTEAFF. As DNA, the CDR3 is TGCGCCAGCGGCCCCGTGGGGGGGCGAAACACTGAAGCTTTCTTT.

There are a few counts of this clone. The chain has TRBV24-1 and TRBJ2-3; 8 bases map to TRBD2. In germline, CDR1 is KGHDR, CDR2 SFDVKD. The CDR3 spans 13 residues. Trimming removed 5 bases from V and 9 bases from J; junction bases left unmatched: 6. This CDR3 reads CATSGSTSGTQYF. Written as DNA, the CDR3 is TGTGCCACCAGTGGATCTACTAGCGGAACGCAGTATTTT.

This clone was recorded a few times. V usage is TRBV5-1 and J usage is TRBJ2-7; 7 bases fit TRBD2. The germline gives CDR1 SGHRS, CDR2 YFSETQ. This CDR3 contains 14 residues. V was clipped by 4 bases and J by 3 bases; unmatched bases: 7. The CDR3 is CASSQVGGSYEQYF. DNA of the CDR3: TGCGCCAGCAGCCAGGTCGGCGGGAGCTACGAGCAGTACTTC.

This rearrangement joins TRBV11-2 to TRBJ2-7; no clear D gene. Germline-derived CDR1 and CDR2 are SGHAT and FQNNGV. The CDR3 consists of 12 residues. The V gene lost 1 base and the J gene lost 4 bases, with 5 bases spanning the gap. CDR3 sequence (DNA): TGTGCCAGCAGCTTAGGCACTTACGAGCAGTACTTC. Amino acid sequence: CASSLGTYEQYF. The full variable domain, with the rest looked up from reference TRBV11-2 and TRBJ2-7, is EAGVAQSPRYKIIEKRQSVAFWCNPISGHATLYWYQQILGQGPKLLIQFQNNGVVDDSQLPKDRFSAERLKGVDSTLKIQPAKLEDSAVYLCASSLGTYEQYFGPGTRLTVT.

This chain connects TRBV7-2 to TRBJ2-7, with 9 bases fitting TRBD1. V was pared by 5 bases and J by 6 bases, with 14 bases of the junction left unmatched. CDR1 is SGHTA and CDR2 is FQGNSA in the germline V gene. The CDR3 is 16 amino acids. CDR3 nucleotide sequence: TGTGCCAGCAGCCAGTCGTGGGACAGGGCGGAGCTCGAGCAGTACTTC. Translation: CASSQSWDRAELEQYF.

This clone occurred once. The V call is TRBV15, the J call TRBJ1-3, with a weak D call TRBD1 (5 bases). V was cut by 4 bases and J by 7 bases, with 8 bases left in between. This CDR3 region has 12 residues. In germline, CDR1 is LNHNV, CDR2 YYDKDF (reference sequence). The chain's CDR3 is CATSIRGNTIYF. CDR3 in DNA: TGTGCCACCAGCATTCGGGGGAACACCATATATTTT.

This clone was counted a single time. This rearrangement joins TRBV28 to TRBJ1-2, with TRBD1 matching over 11 bases. The J segment lost 7 bases and the V segment lost 8 bases, leaving 21 bases of the junction unmatched. The CDR3 covers 18 residues. Looked up from germline, CDR1 is MDHEN and CDR2 is SYDVKM. The CDR3 sequence is CASSRSVGQGARLGGYTF. For the CDR3, the DNA is TGTGCCAGCTCCCGCTCGGTCGGACAGGGGGCGCGTCTAGGTGGCTACACCTTC.

CDR3 sequence: CASSLALTGTGGYTF. CDR3 sequence (DNA): TGTGCCAGCAGCTTGGCCCTGACAGGGACGGGGGGCTACACCTTC. This rearrangement joins TRBV5-6 to TRBJ1-2, with 7 bases matching TRBD1. This CDR3 is 15 amino acids long. Germline CDR1 is SGHDT and CDR2 is YYEEEE. J was trimmed by 8 bases and V by 0 bases; bases with no gene match: 10.

The chain couples TRBV2 to TRBJ2-5; TRBD1 might be the D (5 bases). The CDR3 has 12 amino acids. The germline V gene has CDR1 SNHLY and CDR2 FYNNEI. Trimming left V 6 bases short and J 5 bases short, with 10 bases between. CDR3 DNA: TGTGCCAGCAGGACAGACTCGGAGACCCAGTACTTC. This sequence encodes CASRTDSETQYF.

In its sample, this clone ranks as medium-sized. V is TRBV5-8 and J is TRBJ2-1; unclear D gene. CDR1 is SGHTS, CDR2 YDEGEE, per germline. The CDR3 extends over 12 amino acids. V lost 0 bases and J 7 bases, leaving 5 bases between the germline ends. CDR3 bases: TGTGCCAGCAGCTTGGGCGGAAATGAGCAGTTCTTC. It is translated as CASSLGGNEQFF.

This rearrangement joins TRBV14 to TRBJ1-6; 7 positions agree with TRBD1. The germline V gene encodes CDR1 SGHDN and CDR2 FVKESK. The CDR3 length is 14 residues. The V gene end was trimmed by 1 base and the J gene end by 14 bases; junction bases not matched to a gene: 8. The DNA of the CDR3 is TGTGCCAGCAGCCAAGGGAGGGGGCCTTCGACCCTCCACTTT. Translating gives CASSQGRGPSTLHF.

The sample holds a few counts of this clone. V usage is TRBV10-1 and J usage is TRBJ2-7; TRBD1 might be the D (6 bases). V shed 5 bases and J shed 3 bases, with 20 bases lying between them. There are 16 residues in the CDR3. Germline V CDR1 and CDR2: WNHNN, SYGVQD (reference sequence). The DNA for the CDR3 is TGCGCCAGCAGTTCGGTCTGGGGGCACCAGATCTACGAGCAGTACTTC. Its translation: CASSSVWGHQIYEQYF.

This clone showed up just once. This rearrangement joins TRBV5-1 to TRBJ2-7; 9 nucleotides agree with TRBD1. V lost 4 bases, J lost 5 bases, and 10 bases stayed unmatched. The CDR3 is 15 residues long. Germline CDR1 and CDR2: SGHRS and YFSETQ. CDR3: CASSRKQGARDEQYF. The CDR3 nucleotides are TGCGCCAGCAGCAGGAAACAGGGGGCGCGGGACGAGCAGTACTTC.

The gene calls are TRBV5-4 and TRBJ2-1; 7 bases are a match to TRBD2. Unmatched junction bases numbered 5, after V lost 3 bases and J lost 2 bases. The CDR3 spans 15 residues. In germline, CDR1 is SGHNT, CDR2 YYREEE (reference sequence). CDR3 region: CASSWGLTTYNEQFF. CDR3 bases: TGTGCCAGCAGCTGGGGACTAACGACCTACAATGAGCAGTTCTTC.

This clone was seen once. J is TRBJ1-2 and V is TRBV2, with no clear D. The CDR3 extends over 12 amino acids. Germline V CDR1 and CDR2: SNHLY, FYNNEI. Trimming shortened V by 7 bases and J by 4 bases, and 10 bases separated the two germline ends. CDR3 sequence (DNA): TGTGCCAGCACGTTAGCCCCCTATGGCTACACCTTC. Protein product: CASTLAPYGYTF.

The table lists this clone with many counts. This sequence joins TRBV18 and TRBJ1-2; 7 bases are shared with TRBD1. CDR3 length: 14 residues. Germline CDR1 and CDR2: KGHSH and LQKENI. Unmatched junction bases numbered 12, after V lost 6 bases and J lost 8 bases. The CDR3 nucleotides read TGTGCCAGCTCGACACCGGGACAGTTCTGGGGCTACACCTTC. Translated: CASSTPGQFWGYTF.

The chain combines TRBV11-2 with TRBJ2-7; possible D gene TRBD1, 6 bases. The CDR3 is 14 residues long. Per germline, CDR1 SGHAT and CDR2 FQNNGV. Deletions cut 5 bases from V and 0 bases from J, with 11 bases between. CDR3 in DNA: TGTGCCAGCAGCGTGGACAGTCTCTCCTACGAGCAGTACTTC. Its translation is CASSVDSLSYEQYF.

The DNA of the CDR3 is TGTGCCAGCACCTCGAGGGACAAGGAACATGAGCAGTTCTTC. Encoded protein: CASTSRDKEHEQFF. The J gene is TRBJ2-1, the V gene TRBV11-2; a possible D gene is TRBD1 (6 bases). The CDR3 totals 14 residues. V lost 7 bases and J 8 bases, leaving 18 bases between the germline ends. Germline-derived CDR1 and CDR2 are SGHAT and FQNNGV.

In its sample, this clone was seen once. The chain has TRBV30 and TRBJ1-3, with a tentative D call TRBD1 (5 bases). The CDR3 totals 14 residues. Germline V CDR1 and CDR2: GTSNPN, SVGIG (reference sequence). V was pared by 3 bases and J by 0 bases, with 9 bases between. The CDR3 DNA reads TGTGCCTGGAGCAAGGGGTACTCTGGAAACACCATATATTTT. Translated: CAWSKGYSGNTIYF. The full variable domain, rest sourced from reference TRBV30 and TRBJ1-3, is SQTIHQWPATLVQPVGSPLSLECTVEGTSNPNLYWYRQAAGRGLQLLFYSVGIGQISSEVPQNLSASRPQDRQFILSSKKLLLSDSGFYLCAWSKGYSGNTIYFGEGSWLTVV.

The V and J genes are TRBV4-1 and TRBJ1-1, with D possibly being TRBD1 (5 bases). Deletions cut 0 bases from V and 5 bases from J, with 19 bases between. The CDR3 consists of 17 residues. Germline CDR1 and CDR2: MGHRA and YSYEKL. The CDR3 nucleotides read TGCGCCAGCAGCCAAGATTGGGGCCTGCTCGGGGGGACTGAAGCTTTCTTT. Its translation is CASSQDWGLLGGTEAFF.